This entry lists 21 T cell receptor beta chains sequenced from one sample in a study of CD8+CD57+ T cells in acquired aplastic anemia. It was patients with CD8+CD57+ cell expansion by flow cytometry who were chosen for sequencing. The template used for profiling TCR beta VDJ and CDR3 was genomic DNA. One entry per CDR3 protein results from TCRdb running MiXCR on the reads. The sample holds fewer than 85,000 distinct CDR3 sequences, 70% seen once. Sequencing was performed on sorted CD4+, CD8+, or CD8+CD57+ T cells (not recorded which) from PBMCs. The receptor set was obtained from a human donor with aplastic anemia.

This clonotype was seen just once. V is TRBV29-1 and J is TRBJ2-7; 9 nucleotides line up with TRBD1. The CDR3 sequence is 14 residues long. V shed 4 bases, J shed 1 base, and the junction held 5 bases outside the gene matches. Germline V gene sequence: CDR1 SQVTM, CDR2 ANQGSEA. The CDR3 DNA follows: TGCAGCGTTGTAGGGGGACAGGGTTCCTACGAGCAGTACTTC. This codes for CSVVGGQGSYEQYF.

The chain couples TRBV5-6 to TRBJ2-5; 8 nucleotides agree with TRBD2. Germline assignment: CDR1 SGHDT and CDR2 YYEEEE. The CDR3 consists of 16 residues. The V and J ends lost 0 bases and 4 bases, in that order; junction bases with no gene match: 8. The DNA of the CDR3 is TGTGCCAGCAGCTTGGCGGGGGGGTACGGTCCAGAGACCCAGTACTTC. Translating gives CASSLAGGYGPETQYF.

This chain joins TRBV11-1 and TRBJ1-2; no reliable D call. Germline V CDR1 and CDR2: SGHAT, FQDESV (reference sequence). Trimming removed 1 base from V and 2 bases from J, with 8 bases in between. The CDR3 sequence is 14 residues long. The CDR3 bases are TGTGCCAGCAGCTTAGAGGTCTCAAACTATGGCTACACCTTC. Translation: CASSLEVSNYGYTF.

The V and J genes are TRBV11-3 and TRBJ2-7, with TRBD1 matching 10 bases. The germline gives CDR1 SGHNT, CDR2 YENEEA. The CDR3 is 15 amino acids. The J segment lost 7 bases and the V segment lost 2 bases, leaving 8 bases of the junction unmatched. CDR3 nucleotides: TGTGCCAGCAGCTTAATGGGACAGGGGCAGGGGGAGCAGTACTTC. Amino acids: CASSLMGQGQGEQYF.

CDR3 nucleotide sequence: TGTGCCAGCAGCCAAACTCACACAGATACGCAGTATTTT. Translating it yields CASSQTHTDTQYF. This chain links TRBV14 with TRBJ2-3; D remains ambiguous. This CDR3 has 13 residues. The germline V gene encodes CDR1 SGHDN and CDR2 FVKESK. Trimming took off 2 bases at V and 2 bases at J, with 5 bases between the two ends.

The V and J genes are TRBV15 and TRBJ2-2; D remains unclear. The CDR3 runs to 16 residues. V was trimmed by 2 bases and J by 6 bases, leaving 16 bases between them. Germline V gene sequence: CDR1 LNHNV, CDR2 YYDKDF (reference sequence). CDR3 sequence: CATSRSPIDTPGELFF. The CDR3 nucleotides read TGTGCCACCAGCAGATCCCCAATTGACACCCCCGGGGAGCTGTTTTTT. Looking up the rest from reference TRBV15 and TRBJ2-2 gives the full variable domain: DAMVIQNPRYQVTQFGKPVTLSCSQTLNHNVMYWYQQKSSQAPKLLFHYYDKDFNNEADTPDNFQSRRPNTSFCFLDIRSPGLGDTAMYLCATSRSPIDTPGELFFGEGSRLTVL.

The V call is TRBV20-1, the J call TRBJ2-7; 8 positions agree with TRBD1. V was clipped by 0 bases and J by 2 bases; unmatched bases: 3. The CDR3 runs to 14 residues. CDR1 and CDR2 (germline): DFQATT, SNEGSKA (reference sequence). In DNA form, the CDR3 reads TGCAGTGCTAGAGACAGGGGGCGCCCCTACGAGCAGTACTTC. Translation gives CSARDRGRPYEQYF.

The chain combines TRBV19 with TRBJ1-3, with D uncertain. CDR1 and CDR2 (germline): LNHDA, SQIVND (reference sequence). The CDR3 spans 14 residues. Trimming left V 3 bases short and J 0 bases short, with 6 bases between. DNA for the CDR3: TGTGCCAGTAGTATCGGGGTCTCTGGAAACACCATATATTTT. Its protein is CASSIGVSGNTIYF.

The V gene is TRBV10-1, the J gene TRBJ2-3; 13 bases align to TRBD2. The V segment lost 6 bases and the J segment 4 bases; nucleotides outside the gene matches: 7. From germline, CDR1 is WNHNN and CDR2 SYGVQD (reference sequence). This CDR3 is 16 amino acids long. The CDR3 DNA follows: TGCGCCAGCAGCAGGGGACTAGCGGGGAGGGCAGATACGCAGTATTTT. It encodes CASSRGLAGRADTQYF.

This clonotype was observed a handful of times. The J gene is TRBJ2-1, the V gene TRBV7-8; 14 nucleotides agree with TRBD2. This CDR3 comprises 15 residues. Trimming removed 5 bases from V and 9 bases from J; junction bases left unmatched: 6. CDR1 SGHVS and CDR2 FQNEAQ come from the germline V gene. The CDR3 spells CASSVGLAGEAEQFF. The CDR3 DNA sequence: TGTGCCAGCAGCGTGGGACTAGCGGGAGAGGCTGAGCAGTTCTTC.

The V gene is TRBV6-1, the J gene TRBJ1-2, with 7 positions matching TRBD1. The CDR3 sequence is 14 residues long. Germline V gene data show CDR1 as MNHNS and CDR2 as SASEGT. V was clipped by 7 bases and J by 6 bases; unmatched bases: 11. The DNA for the CDR3 is TGTGCCAGCAACTCAGGGGGGGCTTTGAATGGCTACACCTTC. Translated, it gives CASNSGGALNGYTF.

This sequence joins TRBV29-1 and TRBJ1-1; D not resolved. With 7 bases removed from V and 4 bases from J, the gap between germline ends came to 13 bases. The germline V gene encodes CDR1 SQVTM and CDR2 ANQGSEA. The length of the CDR3 is 12 residues. CDR3 coding DNA: TGCAGCGCTGGATGGGGAGGCACTGAAGCTTTCTTT. Protein: CSAGWGGTEAFF.

This chain uses TRBV11-1 with TRBJ1-3; D is perhaps TRBD1 (6 bases). The CDR3 contains 16 residues. Germline lookup yields CDR1 SGHAT and CDR2 FQDESV (reference sequence). Trimming stripped 5 bases from V and 4 bases from J, with 18 bases between. CDR3 protein: CASSRSQTGAGNTIYF. CDR3 DNA: TGTGCCAGCAGCCGATCTCAGACAGGCGCCGGAAACACCATATATTTT.

The chain carries TRBV7-3 and TRBJ2-3; D perhaps matches TRBD1 (5 bases). The V end lost 2 bases, the J end lost 6 bases, and 12 bases lay between the germline ends. Germline CDR1 reads SGHTA; CDR2 reads FQGTGA. The CDR3 contains 14 residues. The CDR3 sequence: CASSLFQGGDTQYF. In DNA form, the CDR3 reads TGTGCCAGCAGCTTATTCCAGGGCGGCGATACGCAGTATTTT.

This clonotype was counted once. This rearrangement joins TRBV12-1 to TRBJ1-1; the table's D call of TRBD1 was not tested on the DNA. TRBV12-1 is marked as a pseudogene. CDR3 length: 15 residues. The CDR3 loop reads CASSFRDWGITEAFF. CDR3 nucleotides: TGTGCCAGCAGCTTTAGGGACTGGGGGATCACTGAAGCTTTCTTT.

This clonotype appeared a few times. The chain combines TRBV10-2 with TRBJ1-6; D call uncertain. Per the germline V gene, CDR1 is WSHSY and CDR2 is SAAADI. The V end was cut by 3 bases, the J end by 7 bases, with 4 bases between. The CDR3 sequence is 12 residues long. The DNA for the CDR3 is TGCGCCAGCAGTGAAGTGAATTCACCCCTCCACTTT. This gives the protein CASSEVNSPLHF.

This chain links TRBV7-2 with TRBJ2-7, with no clear D. CDR3 length: 12 amino acids. V was shortened by 8 bases and J by 5 bases, with 13 bases between the two germline ends. Germline CDR1 and CDR2: SGHTA and FQGNSA. The CDR3 DNA follows: TGTGCCAGCGCCTCCTTACAACACGAGCAGTACTTC. It yields the protein CASASLQHEQYF.

This clonotype was counted only a few times. The J gene is TRBJ2-3, the V gene TRBV24-1; TRBD2 agrees at 7 bases. The length of the CDR3 is 15 residues. After removal of 6 bases from V and 6 bases from J, the junction contained 11 bases not matched to a gene. Germline values: CDR1 KGHDR, CDR2 SFDVKD. This CDR3 reads CATSSPGGSGDTQYF. CDR3 bases: TGTGCCACCAGTTCCCCGGGAGGATCGGGGGATACGCAGTATTTT.

The rearrangement joins TRBV5-6 to TRBJ2-2; 8 nucleotides agree with TRBD2. V shed 3 bases, J shed 5 bases, and the junction held 9 bases outside the gene matches. The germline CDR1 and CDR2 sequences are SGHDT and YYEEEE. The CDR3 is 16 residues long. The CDR3 DNA sequence: TGTGCCAGCAGCTCGGCCACTAGCGGTTGGACCGGGGAGCTGTTTTTT. Amino acids: CASSSATSGWTGELFF.

The table lists this clonotype with a few counts. The CDR3 region is CASSVGEGGYTF. The CDR3 DNA sequence: TGTGCCAGCAGCGTAGGGGAGGGTGGCTACACCTTC. The chain employs TRBV9 and TRBJ1-2; D unclear. The CDR3 is 12 residues long. The ends were cut back, 0 bases at V and 7 bases at J, with 7 bases in the middle. Germline CDR1 is SGDLS and CDR2 is YYNGEE.

This chain uses TRBV9 with TRBJ2-7; D ambiguous. The CDR3 loop spans 15 amino acids. The V gene lost 0 bases and the J gene lost 0 bases, with 10 bases spanning the gap. Germline V lookup: CDR1 SGDLS, CDR2 YYNGEE. In DNA, the CDR3 is TGTGCCAGCAGCGTAGTCCAGGTTCACTCCTACGAGCAGTACTTC. Its translation: CASSVVQVHSYEQYF.